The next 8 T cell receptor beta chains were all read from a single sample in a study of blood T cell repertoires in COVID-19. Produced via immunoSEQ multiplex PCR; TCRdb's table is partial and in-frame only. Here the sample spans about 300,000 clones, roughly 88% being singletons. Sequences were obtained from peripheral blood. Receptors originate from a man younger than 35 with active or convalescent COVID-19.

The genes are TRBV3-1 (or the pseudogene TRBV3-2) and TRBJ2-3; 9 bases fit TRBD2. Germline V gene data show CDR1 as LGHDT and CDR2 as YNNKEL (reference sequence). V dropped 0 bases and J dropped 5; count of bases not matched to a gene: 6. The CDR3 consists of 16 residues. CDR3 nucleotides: TGTGCCAGCAGCCAAGATATCGGACTAGCGCTAGATACGCAGTATTTT. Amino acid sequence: CASSQDIGLALDTQYF.

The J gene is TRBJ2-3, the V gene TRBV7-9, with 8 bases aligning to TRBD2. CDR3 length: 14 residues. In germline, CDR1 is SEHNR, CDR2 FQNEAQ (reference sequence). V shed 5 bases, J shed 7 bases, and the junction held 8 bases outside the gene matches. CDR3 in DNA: TGTGCCAGCAGCAATAGTGGTAGCGGGAATACGCAGTATTTT. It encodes CASSNSGSGNTQYF.

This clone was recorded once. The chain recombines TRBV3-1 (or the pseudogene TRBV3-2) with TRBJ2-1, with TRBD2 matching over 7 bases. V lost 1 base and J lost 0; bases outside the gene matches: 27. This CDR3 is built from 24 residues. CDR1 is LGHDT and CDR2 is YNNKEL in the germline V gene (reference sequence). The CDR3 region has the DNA TGTGCCAGCAGCCAAGCTACTAGCGTTTTATCGCTTAAGCAACAGCGAAGCTCCTACAATGAGCAGTTCTTC. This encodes CASSQATSVLSLKQQRSSYNEQFF.

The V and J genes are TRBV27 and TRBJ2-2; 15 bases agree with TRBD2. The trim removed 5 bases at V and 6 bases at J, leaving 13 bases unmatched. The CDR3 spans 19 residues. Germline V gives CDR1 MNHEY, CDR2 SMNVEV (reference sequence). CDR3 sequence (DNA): TGTGCCAGCAGTAGATCCGCCGGGACTAGCGGGGGGTATCCCGGGGAGCTGTTTTTT. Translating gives CASSRSAGTSGGYPGELFF.

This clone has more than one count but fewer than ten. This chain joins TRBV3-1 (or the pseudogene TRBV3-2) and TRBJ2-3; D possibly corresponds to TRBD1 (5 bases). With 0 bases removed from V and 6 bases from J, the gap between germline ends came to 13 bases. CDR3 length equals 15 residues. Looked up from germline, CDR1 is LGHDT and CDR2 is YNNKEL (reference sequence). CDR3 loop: CASSQEEVRVDTQYF. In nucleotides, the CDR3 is TGTGCCAGCAGCCAAGAAGAAGTCAGGGTCGATACGCAGTATTTT.

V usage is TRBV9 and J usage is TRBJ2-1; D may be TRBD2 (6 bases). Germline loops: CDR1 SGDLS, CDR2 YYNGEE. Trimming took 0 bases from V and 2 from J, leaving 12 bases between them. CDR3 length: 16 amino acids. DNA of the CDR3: TGTGCCAGCAGCGTAGAAGCGGGTGACCCCTACAATGAGCAGTTCTTC. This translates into CASSVEAGDPYNEQFF.

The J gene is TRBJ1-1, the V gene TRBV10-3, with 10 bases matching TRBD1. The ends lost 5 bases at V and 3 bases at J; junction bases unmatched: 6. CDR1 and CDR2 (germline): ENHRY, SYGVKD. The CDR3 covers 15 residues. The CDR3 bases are TGTGCCATCAGTAAGGACAGGGGGGCCGACACTGAAGCTTTCTTT. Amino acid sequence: CAISKDRGADTEAFF.

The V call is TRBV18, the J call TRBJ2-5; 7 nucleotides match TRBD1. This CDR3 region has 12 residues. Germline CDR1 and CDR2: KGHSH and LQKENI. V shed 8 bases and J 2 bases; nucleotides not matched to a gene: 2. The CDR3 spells CASGTEQETQYF. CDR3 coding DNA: TGTGCCAGCGGGACAGAACAAGAGACCCAGTACTTC.